This record covers a single T cell receptor beta chain. This record belongs to a study of blood T cell repertoires in COVID-19. Study-wide background: PBMCs, B-cell-depleted T cells, or T cells provided the cDNA or gDNA that made up the material.

Authors' analysis steps: Amplification with reference gene primers provided the estimates of nucleated cell counts. Repertoires were generated with immunoSEQ multiplex PCR, while TCRdb's copy carries only in-frame clones and drops some. V, J and clone size derive from that table, while D and trimming were established from the DNA sequence. The table records 200,000 to 250,000 clones, roughly 88% of them present only once. The CDR3 loop spans 15 amino acids. The germline gives CDR1 SGHTA, CDR2 FQGNSA. The germline V and J ends were trimmed by 4 bases and 1 base, with 14 bases remaining between them. Sequencing input: PBMCs or T cells enriched from blood (not recorded which). The clonotype comes from a woman aged 50 to 65 who had recovered from COVID-19. V usage is TRBV7-2 and J usage is TRBJ2-7; a weak D match, TRBD2 (5 bases). Here the CDR3 DNA reads TGTGCCAGCAGCTCCGACTACCGTTCATCCTACGAGCAGTACTTC. Protein: CASSSDYRSSYEQYF.